These T cell receptor beta chains were read from a single sample in a study of OX40 agonist ivuxolimab in advanced cancers. The table came from immunoSEQ multiplex PCR; TCRdb's copy has only in-frame clones and leaves some out. The sample has over 30,000 clones, around 82% seen once. The material was CD4+ or CD8+ T cells sorted from blood, obtained in a trial of the OX40 agonist ivuxolimab. The receptors shown here come from an adult with an advanced solid tumor such as melanoma, head and neck, liver or kidney cancer. CDR3s include the opening cysteine and the closing phenylalanine or tryptophan. The D gene is left open where the match is weak. Clone sizes are given selectively: once, few, many, or a class where the clone is expanded.

j_call	v_call	clone_size	d_call	cdr3_nt	cdr3_aa
TRBJ1-4	TRBV6-6	.	TRBD1	TGTGCCAGCAGGCGACAGGGCGTTTCAACTAATGAAAAACTGTTTTTT	CASRRQGVSTNEKLFF
TRBJ1-2	TRBV29-1	.	.	TGCAGCGTTGATCGGACCTTAACTATGGGCTACACCTTC	CSVDRTLTMGYTF
TRBJ2-6	TRBV7-2	.	.	TGTGCCAGCAGCTCGCCTAACTCTGGGGCCAACGTCCTGACTTTC	CASSSPNSGANVLTF
TRBJ2-1	TRBV6-6	.	TRBD2	TGTGCCAGCAGTAATAGCGGGGGGTCCTACAATGAGCAGTTCTTC	CASSNSGGSYNEQFF
TRBJ1-3	TRBV9	few	.	TGTGCCAGCAGCGGGTCGACACAGGGAACTGGAAACACCATATATTTT	CASSGSTQGTGNTIYF
TRBJ2-5	TRBV7-2	.	.	TGTGCCAGCAGCTTAGTCAGGCAAGAGACCCAGTACTTC	CASSLVRQETQYF
TRBJ1-6	TRBV30	.	TRBD1	TGTGCCTGGAAAAGGGACAGGGAGAATTCACCCCTCCACTTT	CAWKRDRENSPLHF
TRBJ2-6	TRBV9	.	TRBD1	TGTGCCAGCAGCGTCAGGGGGCTTGGGGCCAACGTCCTGACTTTC	CASSVRGLGANVLTF
TRBJ2-7	TRBV10-1	.	.	TGCGCCAGCAGTGAAATCGAGGGGGCCTACGAGCAGTACTTC	CASSEIEGAYEQYF
TRBJ2-3	TRBV7-6	.	.	TGTGCCAGCAGCACGAACATAGGGGCTATGGATACGCAGTATTTT	CASSTNIGAMDTQYF